The clone carrying this T cell receptor (beta chain) shows up as medium-sized by frequency. Its antigen is still unknown. These data are taken from a study of CD8 T cells in cerebrospinal fluid in Alzheimer's disease. General study findings and limits: Compared with controls, mild cognitive impairment or Alzheimer's disease patients showed higher maximum CSF clone percentages.

This CDR3 comprises 14 residues. Germline CDR1 is SGHNT and CDR2 is YYREEE (reference sequence). TCRdb reprocessed the 10x single-cell sequencing reads and keeps a single row for each CDR3 protein, giving no DNA. This table holds some 1,200 distinct CDR3 sequences. V and J are TRBV5-4 and TRBJ1-1. This TCR was sampled from a human donor in good health. The specimen sequenced was cerebrospinal fluid. The CDR3 protein is CASSLVGAPGEAFF. Full variable domain (remainder filled in from reference TRBV5-4 and TRBJ1-1): ETGVTQSPTHLIKTRGQQVTLRCSSQSGHNTVSWYQQALGQGPQFIFQYYREEENGRGNFPPRFSGLQFPNYSSELNVNALELDDSALYLCASSLVGAPGEAFFGQGTRLTVV.